This T cell receptor (beta chain) was recorded in a study of shared clonotypes between healthy human individuals. Findings and caveats of the study: Relative to their counterparts shared across all four donors, non-shared clonotypes exhibited diminished generation probabilities. Several donors held about 5% of naive CD4 clonotypes in common.

Note on this clone: As yet, its antigen is unknown.

The table came from immunoSEQ multiplex PCR; TCRdb's copy has only in-frame clones and leaves some out. The repertoire holds approximately 1.4 million clones, 98% seen once, with approximately 0.44% in the top ten. The donors were adults (healthy and HIV-negative) with no recent acute infections or vaccinations. A CD45RA-negative memory subset and a CD45RA+ naive subset were separated from the CD4+ cells. Sequencing was done on a sample of naive CD4+ T cells sorted from blood. The subset denotes: CD45RA+ positively selected. This TCR was sampled from a man aged 30 to 45 in good health.

As DNA, the CDR3 is TGCGCCAGCAGCTTGGAGGCGGGAGCTACCTACAATGAGCAGTTCTTC. Encoded protein: CASSLEAGATYNEQFF. The genes are TRBV5-1 and TRBJ2-1, with TRBD2 identical over 7 bases. V was clipped by 0 bases and J by 2 bases; unmatched bases: 5. Germline CDR1 SGHRS, CDR2 YFSETQ. This CDR3 is 16 amino acids long. Full variable domain (outside the CDR3, taken from reference TRBV5-1 and TRBJ2-1): KAGVTQTPRYLIKTRGQQVTLSCSPISGHRSVSWYQQTPGQGLQFLFEYFSETQRNKGNFPGRFSGRQFSNSRSEMNVSTLELGDSALYLCASSLEAGATYNEQFFGPGTRLTVL.